This paragraph covers one T cell receptor (beta chain) sequence. Its antigen is not identified. This sample is drawn from a study of PD-1 blockade in mismatch repair-deficient tumors. For the study at large: Enrolled about 2013-2016, patients had progressing, pretreated mismatch repair-deficient cancers of over nine types.

TCR sequencing covered a few patients who responded to pembrolizumab. The study, taken as a whole, reports: Tumor-resident clones, often absent from pretreatment blood, expanded after pembrolizumab and then contracted.

The CDR3 sequence is 15 residues long. CDR1 and CDR2 (germline): MGHDK, SYGVNS. Assay used: immunoSEQ multiplex PCR; TCRdb lists only in-frame clones, some missing. The data hold 95,000 to 150,000 clones, with roughly 86% observed a single time. The sample consisted of peripheral blood, taken 44 weeks after starting pembrolizumab. The chain joins TRBV25-1 to TRBJ2-5; possible D gene TRBD1, 8 bases. The J call could be wrong; TRBJ2-7 is a better fit for the DNA end. The receptor's source is an adult with mismatch repair-deficient cancer. The CDR3 reads CASSEKTGEGYEQYF. The DNA for the CDR3 is TGTGCCAGCAGTGAGAAGACAGGGGAGGGCTACGAGCAGTACTTC.